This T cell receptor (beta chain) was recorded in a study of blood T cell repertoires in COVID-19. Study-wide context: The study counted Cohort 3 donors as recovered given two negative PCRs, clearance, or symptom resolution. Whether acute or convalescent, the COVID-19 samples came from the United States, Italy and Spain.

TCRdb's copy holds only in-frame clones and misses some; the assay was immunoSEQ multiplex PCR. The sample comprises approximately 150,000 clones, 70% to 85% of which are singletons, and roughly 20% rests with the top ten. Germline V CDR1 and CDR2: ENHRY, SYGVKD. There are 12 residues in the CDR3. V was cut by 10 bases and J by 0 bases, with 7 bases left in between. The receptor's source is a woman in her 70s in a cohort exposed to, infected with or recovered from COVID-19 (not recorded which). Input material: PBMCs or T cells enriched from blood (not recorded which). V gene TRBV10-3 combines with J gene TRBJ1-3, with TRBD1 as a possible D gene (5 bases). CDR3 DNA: TGTGCCACCACAGGCTCTGGAAACACCATATATTTT. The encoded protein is CATTGSGNTIYF.